A selection of T cell receptor beta chains follows, all from one sample in a study of shared clonotypes between healthy human individuals. Generated by immunoSEQ multiplex PCR, the TCRdb table keeps only in-frame clones and is missing some. The table shows some 1,600,000 clones, with 98% occurring only once. The sequenced material came from naive CD4+ T cells sorted from blood. The receptors were gathered from a man aged 25 to 45 in good health. CDR3s include the opening cysteine and the closing phenylalanine or tryptophan. Each record gives: V gene, CDR3 length, CDR3 protein.

TRBV5-5,11,CASSLDREAFF
TRBV7-2,16,CASSDSLDRSYQPQHF
TRBV4-3,14,CASSQAQGGNIQYF
TRBV30,15,CAWNPGTSGNNEQFF
TRBV6-5,14,CASSSPGQGGGQYF
TRBV28,15,CASSLVGASNQPQHF
TRBV29-1,13,CSVVGVRSYEQYF
TRBV10-3,15,CAISSGRGGTDTQYF
TRBV25-1,14,CASSDGGSRAEAFF
TRBV20-1,11,CGGLDKNIQYF
TRBV5-8,14,CASSWGLGNYGYTF
TRBV28,15,CASSSTGSHNQPQHF
TRBV25-1,15,CASSAPRSGSNEQFF
TRBV7-9,13,CASSLAGNTEAFF
TRBV5-1,15,CASSLITGGTDTQYF
TRBV29-1,10,CSALVGEQFF
TRBV19,13,CARRQANNQPQHF
TRBV6-6,12,CASSLVAGGYTF
TRBV5-8,12,CASSIYRREQFF
TRBV10-3,15,CAISASGQGLEKLFF